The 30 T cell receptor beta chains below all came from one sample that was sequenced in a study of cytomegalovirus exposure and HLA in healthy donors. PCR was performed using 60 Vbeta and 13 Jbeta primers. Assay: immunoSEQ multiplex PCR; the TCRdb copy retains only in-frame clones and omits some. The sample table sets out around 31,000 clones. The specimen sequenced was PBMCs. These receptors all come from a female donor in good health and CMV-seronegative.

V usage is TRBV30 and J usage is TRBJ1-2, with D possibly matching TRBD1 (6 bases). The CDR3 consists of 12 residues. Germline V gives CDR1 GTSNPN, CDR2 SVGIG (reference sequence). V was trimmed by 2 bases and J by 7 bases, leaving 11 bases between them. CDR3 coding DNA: TGTGCCTGGAGTTGGGGGGGCGTTGGCTACACCTTC. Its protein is CAWSWGGVGYTF.

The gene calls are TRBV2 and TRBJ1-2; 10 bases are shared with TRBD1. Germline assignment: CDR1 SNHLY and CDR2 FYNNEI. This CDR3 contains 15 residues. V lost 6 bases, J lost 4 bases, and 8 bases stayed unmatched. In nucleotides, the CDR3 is TGTGCCAGCAGCTCCGGGACAGGGGTTAGCTATGGCTACACCTTC. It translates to CASSSGTGVSYGYTF.

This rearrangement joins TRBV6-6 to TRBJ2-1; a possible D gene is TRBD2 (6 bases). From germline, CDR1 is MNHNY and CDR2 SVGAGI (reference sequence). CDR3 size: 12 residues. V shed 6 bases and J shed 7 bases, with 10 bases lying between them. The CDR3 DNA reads TGTGCCAGCAGAGTCGCGGGGAATGAGCAGTTCTTC. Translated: CASRVAGNEQFF.

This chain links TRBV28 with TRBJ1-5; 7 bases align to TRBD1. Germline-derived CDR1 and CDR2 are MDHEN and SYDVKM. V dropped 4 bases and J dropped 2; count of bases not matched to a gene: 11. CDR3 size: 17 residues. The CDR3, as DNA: TGTGCCAGCAGTTACAGGGGATTAGGGTTAGGCAATCAGCCCCAGCATTTT. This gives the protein CASSYRGLGLGNQPQHF.

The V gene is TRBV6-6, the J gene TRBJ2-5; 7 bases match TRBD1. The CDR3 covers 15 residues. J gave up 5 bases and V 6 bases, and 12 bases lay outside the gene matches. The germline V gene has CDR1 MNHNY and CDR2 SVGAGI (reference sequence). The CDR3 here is CASSPWGTEEETQYF. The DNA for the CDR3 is TGTGCCAGCAGCCCCTGGGGGACAGAGGAGGAGACCCAGTACTTC.

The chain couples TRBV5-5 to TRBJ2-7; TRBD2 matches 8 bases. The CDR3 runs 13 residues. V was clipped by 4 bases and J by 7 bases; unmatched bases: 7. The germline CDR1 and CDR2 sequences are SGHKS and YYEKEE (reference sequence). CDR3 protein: CASSHGGGWEQYF. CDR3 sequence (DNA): TGTGCCAGCAGCCATGGCGGGGGGTGGGAGCAGTACTTC.

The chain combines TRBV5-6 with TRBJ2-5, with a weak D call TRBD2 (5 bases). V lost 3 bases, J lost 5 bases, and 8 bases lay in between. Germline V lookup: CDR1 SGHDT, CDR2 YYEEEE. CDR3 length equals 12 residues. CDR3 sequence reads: CASSSSGETQYF. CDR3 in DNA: TGTGCCAGCAGCTCCTCGGGGGAGACCCAGTACTTC.

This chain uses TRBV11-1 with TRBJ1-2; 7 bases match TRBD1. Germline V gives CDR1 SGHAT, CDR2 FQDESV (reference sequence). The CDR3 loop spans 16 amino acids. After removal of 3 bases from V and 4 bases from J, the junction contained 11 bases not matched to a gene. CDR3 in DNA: TGTGCCAGCAGCTTGACGCGACAGGGAAGAGCCTATGGCTACACCTTC. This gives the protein CASSLTRQGRAYGYTF.

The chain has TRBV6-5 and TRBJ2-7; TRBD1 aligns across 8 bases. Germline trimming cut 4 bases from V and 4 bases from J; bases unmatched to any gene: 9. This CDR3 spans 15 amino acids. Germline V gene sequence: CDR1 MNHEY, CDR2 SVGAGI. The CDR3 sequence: CASSSPARGPYEQYF. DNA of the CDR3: TGTGCCAGCAGTTCCCCCGCCAGGGGGCCTTACGAGCAGTACTTC.

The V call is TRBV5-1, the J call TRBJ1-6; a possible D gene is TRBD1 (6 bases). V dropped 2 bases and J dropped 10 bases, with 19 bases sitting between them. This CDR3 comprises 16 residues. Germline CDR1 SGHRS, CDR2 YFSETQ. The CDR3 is CASSFDRTALGSPLHF. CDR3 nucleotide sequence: TGCGCCAGCAGCTTCGATCGGACAGCCTTGGGGTCACCCCTCCACTTT.

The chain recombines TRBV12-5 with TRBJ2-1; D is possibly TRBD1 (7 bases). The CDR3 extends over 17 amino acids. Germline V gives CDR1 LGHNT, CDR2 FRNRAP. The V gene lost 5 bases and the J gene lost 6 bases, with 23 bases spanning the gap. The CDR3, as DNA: TGTGCTAGTGGTCTTAGGTCAGGGGGGAGCCCCCTCAATGAGCAGTTCTTC. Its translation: CASGLRSGGSPLNEQFF.

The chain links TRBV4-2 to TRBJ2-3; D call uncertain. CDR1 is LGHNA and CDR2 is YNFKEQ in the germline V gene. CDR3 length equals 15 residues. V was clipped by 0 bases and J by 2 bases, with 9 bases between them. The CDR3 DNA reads TGTGCCAGCAGCCAAGATTCGAGATCCACAGATACGCAGTATTTT. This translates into CASSQDSRSTDTQYF.

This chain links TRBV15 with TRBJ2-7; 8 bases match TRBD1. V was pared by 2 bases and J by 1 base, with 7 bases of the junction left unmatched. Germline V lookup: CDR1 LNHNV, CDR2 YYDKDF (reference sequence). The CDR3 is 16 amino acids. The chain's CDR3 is CATSRPVGQESYEQYF. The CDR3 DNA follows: TGTGCCACCAGCAGACCCGTGGGACAGGAGTCCTACGAGCAGTACTTC.

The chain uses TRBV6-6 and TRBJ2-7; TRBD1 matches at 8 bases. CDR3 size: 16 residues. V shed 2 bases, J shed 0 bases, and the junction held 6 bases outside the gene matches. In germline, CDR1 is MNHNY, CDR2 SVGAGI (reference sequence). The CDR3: CASSYVSGTGSYEQYF. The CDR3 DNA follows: TGTGCCAGCAGTTACGTTTCCGGGACAGGCTCCTACGAGCAGTACTTC.

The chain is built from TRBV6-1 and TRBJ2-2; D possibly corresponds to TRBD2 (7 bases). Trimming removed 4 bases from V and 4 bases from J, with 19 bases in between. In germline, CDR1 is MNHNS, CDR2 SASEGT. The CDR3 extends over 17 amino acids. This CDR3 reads CASSALQRGGSTGELFF. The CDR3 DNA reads TGTGCCAGCAGTGCCCTTCAGAGGGGGGGAAGCACCGGGGAGCTGTTTTTT.

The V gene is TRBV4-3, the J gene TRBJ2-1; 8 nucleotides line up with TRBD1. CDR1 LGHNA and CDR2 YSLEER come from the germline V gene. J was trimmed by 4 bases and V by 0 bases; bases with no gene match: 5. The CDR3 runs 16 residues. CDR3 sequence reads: CASSQDMRQGYNEQFF. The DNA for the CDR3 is TGCGCCAGCAGCCAAGACATGAGACAGGGGTACAATGAGCAGTTCTTC.

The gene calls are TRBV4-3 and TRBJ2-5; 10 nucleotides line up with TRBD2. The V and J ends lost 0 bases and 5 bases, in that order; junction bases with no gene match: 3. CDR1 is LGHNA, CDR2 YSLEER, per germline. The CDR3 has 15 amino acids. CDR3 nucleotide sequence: TGCGCCAGCAGCCAAGAGCAAGCGGGGGGGGAGACCCAGTACTTC. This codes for CASSQEQAGGETQYF.

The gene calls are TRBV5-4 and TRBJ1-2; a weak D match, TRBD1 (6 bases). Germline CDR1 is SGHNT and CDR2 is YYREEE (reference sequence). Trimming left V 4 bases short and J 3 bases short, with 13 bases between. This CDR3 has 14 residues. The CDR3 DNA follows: TGTGCCAGCAGCCCAGGGGTCGCGGACTATGGCTACACCTTC. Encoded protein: CASSPGVADYGYTF.

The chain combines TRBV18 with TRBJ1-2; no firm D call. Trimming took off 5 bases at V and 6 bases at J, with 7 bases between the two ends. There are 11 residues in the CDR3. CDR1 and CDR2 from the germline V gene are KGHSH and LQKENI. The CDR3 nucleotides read TGTGCCAGCTCAAGACAAAATGGCTACACCTTC. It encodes CASSRQNGYTF.

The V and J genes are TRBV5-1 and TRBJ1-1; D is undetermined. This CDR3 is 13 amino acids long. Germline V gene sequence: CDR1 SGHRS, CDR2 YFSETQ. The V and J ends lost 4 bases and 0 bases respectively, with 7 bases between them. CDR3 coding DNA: TGCGCCAGCAGCGTTGTTATGAACACTGAAGCTTTCTTT. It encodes CASSVVMNTEAFF. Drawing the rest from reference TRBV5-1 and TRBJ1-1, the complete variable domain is KAGVTQTPRYLIKTRGQQVTLSCSPISGHRSVSWYQQTPGQGLQFLFEYFSETQRNKGNFPGRFSGRQFSNSRSEMNVSTLELGDSALYLCASSVVMNTEAFFGQGTRLTVV.

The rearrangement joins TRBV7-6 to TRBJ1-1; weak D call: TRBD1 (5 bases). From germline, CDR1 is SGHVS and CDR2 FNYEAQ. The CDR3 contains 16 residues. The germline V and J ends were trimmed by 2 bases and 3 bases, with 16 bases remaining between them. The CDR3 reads CASSLYSSLRDTEAFF. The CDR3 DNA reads TGTGCCAGCAGCTTATATTCGTCCCTCAGGGACACTGAAGCTTTCTTT.

The CDR3: CASSLGPDRGDYGYTF. In DNA form, the CDR3 reads TGTGCCAGCAGCTTAGGCCCGGACAGGGGCGACTATGGCTACACCTTC. The chain recombines TRBV7-9 with TRBJ1-2; TRBD1 aligns across 9 bases. Per germline, CDR1 SEHNR and CDR2 FQNEAQ (reference sequence). This CDR3 is built from 16 residues. The ends lost 1 base at V and 3 bases at J; junction bases unmatched: 6.

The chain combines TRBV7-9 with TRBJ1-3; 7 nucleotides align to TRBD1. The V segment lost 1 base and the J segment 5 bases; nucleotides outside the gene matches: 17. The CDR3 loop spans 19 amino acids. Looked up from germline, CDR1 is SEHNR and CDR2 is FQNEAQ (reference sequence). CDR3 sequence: CASSLGNYRGDAPRNTIYF. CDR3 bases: TGTGCCAGCAGCTTAGGAAATTACAGGGGTGACGCTCCTAGAAACACCATATATTTT.

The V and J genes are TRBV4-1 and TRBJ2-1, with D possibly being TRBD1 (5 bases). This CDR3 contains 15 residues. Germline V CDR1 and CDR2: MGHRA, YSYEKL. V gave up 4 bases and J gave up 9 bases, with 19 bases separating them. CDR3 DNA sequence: TGCGCCAGCAGCCCCGGCCAGGGTGTAATTGGTGAGCAGTTCTTC. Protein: CASSPGQGVIGEQFF.

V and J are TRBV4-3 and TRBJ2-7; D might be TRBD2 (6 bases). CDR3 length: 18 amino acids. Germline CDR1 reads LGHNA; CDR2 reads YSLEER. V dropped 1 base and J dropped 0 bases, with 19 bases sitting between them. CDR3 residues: CASSQGALGGPNSYEQYF. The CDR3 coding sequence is TGCGCCAGCAGCCAAGGGGCCTTGGGGGGACCCAACTCCTACGAGCAGTACTTC.

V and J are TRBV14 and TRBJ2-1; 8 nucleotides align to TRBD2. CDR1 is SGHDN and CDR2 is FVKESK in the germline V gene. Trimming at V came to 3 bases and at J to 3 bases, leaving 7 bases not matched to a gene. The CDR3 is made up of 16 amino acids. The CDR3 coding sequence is TGTGCCAGCAGCCACCTACTAGCGGAGAACTACAATGAGCAGTTCTTC. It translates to CASSHLLAENYNEQFF. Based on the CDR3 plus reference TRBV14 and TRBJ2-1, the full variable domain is EAGVTQFPSHSVIEKGQTVTLRCDPISGHDNLYWYRRVMGKEIKFLLHFVKESKQDESGMPNNRFLAERTGGTYSTLKVQPAELEDSGVYFCASSHLLAENYNEQFFGPGTRLTVL.

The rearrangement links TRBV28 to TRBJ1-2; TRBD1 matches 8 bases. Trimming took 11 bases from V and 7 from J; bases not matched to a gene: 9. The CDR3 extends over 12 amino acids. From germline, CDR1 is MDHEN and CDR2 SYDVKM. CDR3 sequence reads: CAVIAGGLGYTF. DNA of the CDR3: TGTGCCGTTATCGCAGGGGGCCTTGGCTACACCTTC.

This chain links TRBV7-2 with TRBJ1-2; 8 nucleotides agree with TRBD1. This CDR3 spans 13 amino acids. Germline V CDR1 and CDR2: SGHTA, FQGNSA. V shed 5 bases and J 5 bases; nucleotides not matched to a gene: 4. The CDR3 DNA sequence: TGTGCCAGCAGCGGACAGGGTTTATATGGCTACACCTTC. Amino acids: CASSGQGLYGYTF.

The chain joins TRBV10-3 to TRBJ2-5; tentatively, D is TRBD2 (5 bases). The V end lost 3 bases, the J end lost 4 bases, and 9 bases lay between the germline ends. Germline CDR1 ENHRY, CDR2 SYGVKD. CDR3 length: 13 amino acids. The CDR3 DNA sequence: TGTGCCATCAGTGAACGGGAATCAGAGACCCAGTACTTC. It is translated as CAISERESETQYF.

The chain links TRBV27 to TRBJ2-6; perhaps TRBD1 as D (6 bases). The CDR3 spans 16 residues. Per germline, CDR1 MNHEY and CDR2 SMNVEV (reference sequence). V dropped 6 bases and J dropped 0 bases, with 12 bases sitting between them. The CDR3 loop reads CASSLGTPSGANVLTF. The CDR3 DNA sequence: TGTGCCAGCAGCCTCGGGACACCCTCTGGGGCCAACGTCCTGACTTTC.